This TCR beta chain appears in the sequencing data of a study of OX40 agonist ivuxolimab in advanced cancers. As for the study more broadly: The costimulatory receptor OX40 (CD134) was targeted by ivuxolimab, a fully human IgG2 agonistic monoclonal antibody. Intravenous ivuxolimab was administered to patients every 2 weeks at six dose levels: 0.01, 0.1, 0.3, 1.5, 3 and 10 mg/kg. Of the roughly 51 dose-escalation patients, hepatocellular carcinoma was present in roughly 19, melanoma in around 15, renal cell carcinoma in 9 and head and neck cancer in 9. The dose-escalation cohort was around 84% male with a mean age of about 65 years, ranging from about 23 to 85. Patients were allowed to have had prior anti-PD-1, anti-PD-L1 or anti-CTLA-4 therapy, and roughly 40% of the dose-escalation patients had been treated with checkpoint inhibitors. Partial responses were achieved by three dose-escalation patients, of whom one had hepatocellular carcinoma and two had cutaneous melanoma. The purpose of peripheral TCRbeta sequencing was to test whether ivuxolimab changed TCR sequence diversity and led to clonal T-cell expansion. The paper reports the monotherapy dose-escalation portion (N of about 47 patients) of the phase I ivuxolimab trial. Study-wide conclusions, independent of this receptor: Low levels of normalized T-cell clonal expansion were also seen in some nonresponding patients. After ivuxolimab, more expanded clones were found on average in CD8+ T cells than in CD4+ T cells. At doses of 0.1 to 3.0 mg/kg, clonal expansion of both CD4+ and CD8+ blood T cells was observed from baseline to week 6. Partial responders in the 0.1-3.0 mg/kg groups had among the lowest normalized peripheral clonal expansion, especially among CD8+ T cells. The antigen specificity of the clonally expanded peripheral T cells was not determined.

To sequence the TCRbeta CDR3 region, genomic DNA was isolated from the sorted cells. The immunoSEQ Assay was used for sequencing of TCRbeta CDR3 regions. TCRdb provides this immuneACCESS table in a form limited to in-frame rearrangements. Some clones are lacking; in checked studies, under half of them reflect an unresolved V gene, and why the rest are absent is not known. The sample table records tens of thousands of clones; around 86% of these occur just once. About 0.36% of the sample rests with the top ten. In the case of this clone: No antigen is known for it. No base-level quality is on record; no much larger clone is a single base apart.

The trial excluded patients who had a history of autoimmune disease or were on systemic immunosuppression. Peripheral blood for TCR sequencing was collected from all dose cohorts at baseline, on cycle 4 day 1, and on cycle 7 day 1. The samples were taken from a phase I, first-in-human, multicenter, open-label dose-escalation trial of ivuxolimab. Adults with locally advanced or metastatic melanoma, renal cell carcinoma, hepatocellular carcinoma or head and neck squamous cell carcinoma were enrolled in the trial. Before TCR sequencing, CD4+ T cells and CD8+ T cells from peripheral blood were sorted into separate populations. The CDR3 sequence holds 13 residues, the cysteine and phenylalanine included. Here the CDR3 DNA is all that survives: 39 bases in frame from base 1. CDR1 GTSNPN and CDR2 SVGIG were looked up in the germline V gene (reference sequence). V loses 2 bases of germline sequence and J loses 4 bases, and the interval between the two ends is 9 bases.

The sequence was obtained from an adult with an advanced solid tumor such as melanoma, head and neck, liver or kidney cancer. Sequenced material: CD4+ or CD8+ T cells sorted from blood, taken in a trial of the OX40 agonist ivuxolimab. This sequence uses TRBV30 and TRBJ1-5; TRBD1 is perhaps the D gene, given 6 matching bases. The CDR3 loop reads CAWSTQGNQPQHF. The DNA is as follows: TGTGCCTGGAGTACACAGGGTAATCAGCCCCAGCATTTT.